A selection of T cell receptor beta chains follows, all from one sample in a study of shared clonotypes between healthy human individuals. Measured with immunoSEQ multiplex PCR; TCRdb has only the in-frame clones, and not every one. This sample has 2.3 million or so clones, with 85% to 95% found just once. The material sequenced was naive CD4+ T cells from PBMCs. All receptors come from a man aged 18 to 29 in good health. Some clones in this sample may be carry-over from other donors' samples. Both conserved end residues are part of each CDR3. The order of the fields is CDR3 length, V gene, CDR3 protein.

15 TRBV6-5 CASSFRGRLTDTQYF
14 TRBV10-3 CAISDGKPNTEAFF
14 TRBV5-1 CASSLERQNTEAFF
13 TRBV4-2 CASSQVGIEKLFF
15 TRBV4-3 CASSQDPGVGYGYTF
13 TRBV7-3 CASSVTLQETQYF
13 TRBV29-1 CSVVGVFGNEQFF
13 TRBV6-1 CASSGGRNQPQHF
15 TRBV5-1 CASSLEDRAKNIQYF
16 TRBV7-8 CASSPVRWGLDEKLFF
18 TRBV12-2 CASRLVSGSGRGSYEQYF
13 TRBV7-9 CASSLPGVTEAFF
16 TRBV29-1 CSASRDRGWAPDTQYF
14 TRBV11-2 CASSPRTSSYEQYF
16 TRBV7-2 CASSPGTASGTGELFF
16 TRBV28 CASSSWTVPPNQPQHF
15 TRBV15 CATSRGGSLSYEQYF
16 TRBV28 CASSFPRASNTGELFF
13 TRBV28 CASRNGGEYEQYF
13 TRBV5-1 CASRPIVETEAFF
15 TRBV5-1 CASSFLLAAQETQYF
16 TRBV18 CASSPTGLAPGYEQYF
18 TRBV4-1 CASSQVDFLTSNTGELFF
15 TRBV18 CASSPLVGTYNEQFF
15 TRBV7-9 CASSLQSVYNSPLHF
11 TRBV11-2 CASSLGGAQYF
12 TRBV19 CASSSRTRKLFF
17 TRBV27 CASSFYNLASGNNEQFF
15 TRBV5-1 CASSFVAGALDEQFF
11 TRBV11-2 CASSSAYEQYF
16 TRBV29-1 CSVGGLAGRNTGELFF
16 TRBV6-1 CASSERSLSLGNEQFF
14 TRBV27 CASSLDRGTGELFF
15 TRBV2 CASRISGSTGNTIYF
13 TRBV7-8 CASSFRQPSEAFF
13 TRBV4-3 CASSRRLTDTQYF
12 TRBV11-1 CASSYNTGELFF
13 TRBV18 CASSAMGNTEAFF